This TCR beta chain was captured by sequencing in a study of STAT5B mutations in CD4+ large granular lymphocyte leukemia. TCRdb keeps only in-frame clones here, not all; method: immunoSEQ multiplex PCR. The sample records roughly 30,000 clones, roughly 80% being singletons. Sequenced sample: CD4+ T cells from blood buffy coats. The sequence came from a human donor in good health.

As DNA, the CDR3 is TGTGCCAGTAGTATGCGATACACTGAAGCTTTCTTT. This gives the protein CASSMRYTEAFF. J is TRBJ1-1 and V is TRBV19, with D hard to call. The CDR3 totals 12 residues. Trimming shortened V by 3 bases and J by 3 bases, and 5 bases separated the two germline ends. Germline CDR1 reads LNHDA; CDR2 reads SQIVND (reference sequence). The entire variable domain, with the rest obtained from reference TRBV19 and TRBJ1-1, is as follows: DGGITQSPKYLFRKEGQNVTLSCEQNLNHDAMYWYRQDPGQGLRLIYYSQIVNDFQKGDIAEGYSVSREKKESFPLTVTSAQKNPTAFYLCASSMRYTEAFFGQGTRLTVV.